This T cell receptor (beta chain) was sequenced during a study of control samples from healthy donors and cancer patients. V was shortened by 1 base and J by 7 bases, with 11 bases between the two germline ends. CDR1 SGHAT and CDR2 FQNNGV come from the germline V gene. The CDR3 length is 14 residues. The table came from immunoSEQ multiplex PCR; TCRdb's copy has only in-frame clones and leaves some out. The sample holds about 100,000 clones, about 90% seen once. Material for sequencing was blood. The chain couples TRBV11-2 to TRBJ1-5; no clear D gene. The TCR was taken from a woman aged 50 to 60 in good health. The CDR3 coding sequence is TGTGCCAGCAGCTTAGCGGATTTTGGGCAGCCCCAGCATTTT. Protein product: CASSLADFGQPQHF.